This is a list of T cell receptor beta chains from one sample in a study of cytomegalovirus exposure and HLA in healthy donors. The method was immunoSEQ multiplex PCR; TCRdb's version includes in-frame clones alone and lacks a portion of them. This table has 89,000 or so clones, more than 60% appearing once. Material for sequencing was PBMCs. These receptors came from a man in his late teens or twenties in good health and CMV-seropositive. Each CDR3 is given with its conserved first and last residue. D genes are given only for firm matches. Clone sizes are given selectively: once, few, many, or a class where the clone is expanded.

>TRBV5-1|TRBJ2-2|.|few
CATQQGGAGELFF
TGCGCCACCCAACAGGGAGGGGCCGGGGAGCTGTTTTTT
>TRBV7-9|TRBJ1-4|.|.
CASSPPGGERGSLVEELFF
TGTGCCAGCAGCCCGCCTGGGGGGGAGCGTGGGTCCCTGGTTGAGGAACTGTTTTTT
>TRBV6-5|TRBJ2-7|.|.
CASSYYQGHEQYF
TGTGCCAGCAGTTACTATCAGGGCCACGAGCAGTACTTC
>TRBV10-3|TRBJ1-2|.|few
CAISDVPSFEVYKGHTF
TGTGCCATCAGTGACGTGCCATCCTTTGAGGTCTATAAAGGTCACACCTTC
>TRBV2|TRBJ2-1|TRBD2|.
CASGLAGGPTNEQFF
TGTGCCAGCGGACTAGCGGGGGGGCCAACAAATGAGCAGTTCTTC
>TRBV5-4|TRBJ2-2|.|.
CASRGTGELFF
TGTGCCAGCCGGGGCACCGGGGAGCTGTTTTTT
>TRBV5-5|TRBJ2-7|TRBD1|few
CASSHTGTGTYEQYF
TGTGCCAGCAGCCATACCGGGACAGGGACCTACGAGCAGTACTTC
>TRBV7-9|TRBJ1-1|.|.
CASSSLWAGDVNTEAFF
TGTGCCAGCAGCTCCCTGTGGGCAGGGGATGTGAACACTGAAGCTTTCTTT
>TRBV7-2|TRBJ2-7|TRBD2|once
CASSLLAGGFIYEQYF
TGTGCCAGCAGCTTACTAGCGGGGGGATTTATCTACGAGCAGTACTTC
>TRBV30|TRBJ2-2|.|.
CACHRDAWAGELFF
TGTGCCTGTCACAGGGACGCGTGGGCCGGGGAGCTGTTTTTT
>TRBV27|TRBJ2-1|.|.
CASSPLGLYNEQFF
TGTGCCAGCAGTCCCCTGGGCCTTTACAATGAGCAGTTCTTC
>TRBV2|TRBJ2-1|.|.
CASRTHRGNRNEQFF
TGTGCCAGCAGGACTCATCGGGGGAATCGCAATGAGCAGTTCTTC
>TRBV6-1|TRBJ2-3|.|.
CANALAPSTDTQYF
TGTGCCAACGCGCTAGCACCTAGCACAGATACGCAGTATTTT
>TRBV27|TRBJ2-7|TRBD2|.
CASSLTRGEYEQYF
TGTGCCAGCAGTTTAACCCGGGGGGAGTACGAGCAGTACTTC
>TRBV11-1|TRBJ2-7|TRBD2|.
CASSYTSGDYEQYF
TGTGCCAGCAGCTACACTAGCGGGGACTACGAGCAGTACTTC